A single sample gave rise to the 13 T cell receptor beta chains below, sequenced in a study of cytomegalovirus exposure and HLA in healthy donors. Primers included in the PCR were 60 Vbeta and 13 Jbeta primers. Sequencing was performed with immunoSEQ multiplex PCR; in TCRdb, only in-frame clones are kept and a portion is missing. The repertoire holds about 120,000 clones, with around 84% as singletons. The sample consisted of PBMCs. These receptors all stem from a woman under 40 in good health and CMV-seropositive.

This clone is a singleton in its sample. This chain connects TRBV5-4 to TRBJ2-1, with 8 bases aligning to TRBD2. Germline CDR1 is SGHNT and CDR2 is YYREEE (reference sequence). Trimming cost V 3 bases and J 1 base; bases outside gene matches: 6. This CDR3 contains 16 residues. The CDR3 nucleotides read TGTGCCAGCAGCTGGGCGGGGGGAGGTTCCTACAATGAGCAGTTCTTC. This gives the protein CASSWAGGGSYNEQFF.

This clone was seen a single time. The J gene is TRBJ1-5, the V gene TRBV7-2; 8 nucleotides line up with TRBD1. CDR1 is SGHTA and CDR2 is FQGNSA in the germline V gene. Trimming at V came to 4 bases and at J to 9 bases, leaving 8 bases not matched to a gene. The length of the CDR3 is 14 residues. In DNA, the CDR3 is TGTGCCAGCAGCTCGCTCGGACAGGGAGGGCCCCAGCATTTT. Protein product: CASSSLGQGGPQHF.

The V call is TRBV7-9, the J call TRBJ1-2, with TRBD1 matching 8 bases. Trimming cost V 5 bases and J 3 bases; bases outside gene matches: 11. Germline V gives CDR1 SEHNR, CDR2 FQNEAQ (reference sequence). The CDR3 runs to 16 residues. The CDR3 DNA sequence: TGTGCCAGCAGCCCATGGACAGGGTCCCATTACTATGGCTACACCTTC. This encodes CASSPWTGSHYYGYTF.

This clone came up once. V gene TRBV30 combines with J gene TRBJ1-6; TRBD1 matches at 12 bases. CDR3 size: 15 residues. Per germline, CDR1 GTSNPN and CDR2 SVGIG (reference sequence). Trimming cost V 1 base and J 9 bases; bases outside gene matches: 4. The CDR3 nucleotides read TGTGCCTGGAGTGCGGGACAGGGGGCTTTTTCACCCCTCCACTTT. As protein: CAWSAGQGAFSPLHF.

The V and J genes are TRBV4-1 and TRBJ1-5; D unclear. Deletions cut 0 bases from V and 11 bases from J, with 11 bases between. The CDR3 runs to 13 residues. Per germline, CDR1 MGHRA and CDR2 YSYEKL. In DNA form, the CDR3 reads TGCGCCAGCAGCCAAGATAGGAGAGTGGCCCAGCATTTT. It specifies CASSQDRRVAQHF.

The chain recombines TRBV4-1 with TRBJ1-3, with D uncertain. The V end was cut by 0 bases, the J end by 3 bases, with 9 bases between. From germline, CDR1 is MGHRA and CDR2 YSYEKL. CDR3 length: 15 residues. The CDR3, as DNA: TGCGCCAGCAGCCAAGACGTAGCTGTTGGAAACACCATATATTTT. Encoded protein: CASSQDVAVGNTIYF.

This clone appeared a few times. CDR3 nucleotides: TGCAGTGCTAGCGGGGACACTGAAGCTTTCTTT. Translation: CSASGDTEAFF. This chain connects TRBV20-1 to TRBJ1-1, with D uncertain. V was pared by 3 bases and J by 3 bases, with 5 bases between. The germline V gene encodes CDR1 DFQATT and CDR2 SNEGSKA (reference sequence). This CDR3 comprises 11 residues.

The chain employs TRBV19 and TRBJ2-1; TRBD1 matches 7 bases. From germline, CDR1 is LNHDA and CDR2 SQIVND (reference sequence). Losses at the gene ends were 2 bases for V and 7 bases for J; bases not matched to a gene: 5. The CDR3 runs to 14 residues. In DNA, the CDR3 is TGTGCCAGTAGTATAACAGGGGTTCGGAATGAGCAGTTCTTC. It codes for CASSITGVRNEQFF.

The genes are TRBV7-9 and TRBJ2-2; D is unclear. Deletions cut 6 bases from V and 2 bases from J, with 7 bases between. The CDR3 loop spans 13 amino acids. Germline-derived CDR1 and CDR2 are SEHNR and FQNEAQ (reference sequence). CDR3 nucleotides: TGTGCCAGCAGAACTTCCAACACCGGGGAGCTGTTTTTT. Translated, it gives CASRTSNTGELFF.

This chain joins TRBV5-1 and TRBJ2-2; TRBD1 aligns across 8 bases. This CDR3 contains 16 residues. Germline loops: CDR1 SGHRS, CDR2 YFSETQ. Germline trimming cut 4 bases from V and 6 bases from J; bases unmatched to any gene: 11. Here the CDR3 reads CASSGGQGLYSGELFF. DNA for the CDR3: TGCGCCAGCAGCGGCGGACAGGGCCTTTATTCCGGGGAGCTGTTTTTT.

The chain uses TRBV6-6 and TRBJ1-2, with 10 bases identical to TRBD1. The V segment lost 5 bases and the J segment 8 bases; nucleotides outside the gene matches: 5. The CDR3 consists of 13 residues. Germline CDR1 is MNHNY and CDR2 is SVGAGI (reference sequence). The CDR3 nucleotides read TGTGCCAGCAGTCGACAGGGGGCGGGGGGCTACACCTTC. This translates into CASSRQGAGGYTF.

V gene TRBV6-5 combines with J gene TRBJ1-2, with D possibly TRBD1 on 5 matching bases. This CDR3 spans 15 amino acids. The germline V gene has CDR1 MNHEY and CDR2 SVGAGI. Trimming took off 0 bases at V and 8 bases at J, with 16 bases between the two ends. CDR3 bases: TGTGCCAGCAGTTACTCGAAGATGGGGCTGCGCGGCTACACCTTC. It codes for CASSYSKMGLRGYTF.

The V call is TRBV5-1, the J call TRBJ2-2, with D possibly being TRBD1 (6 bases). Per the germline V gene, CDR1 is SGHRS and CDR2 is YFSETQ. V was trimmed by 0 bases and J by 1 base, leaving 10 bases between them. The CDR3 runs 16 residues. The CDR3 coding sequence is TGCGCCAGCAGCTTGGCCTGGGGACAGAACACCGGGGAGCTGTTTTTT. Translated: CASSLAWGQNTGELFF.